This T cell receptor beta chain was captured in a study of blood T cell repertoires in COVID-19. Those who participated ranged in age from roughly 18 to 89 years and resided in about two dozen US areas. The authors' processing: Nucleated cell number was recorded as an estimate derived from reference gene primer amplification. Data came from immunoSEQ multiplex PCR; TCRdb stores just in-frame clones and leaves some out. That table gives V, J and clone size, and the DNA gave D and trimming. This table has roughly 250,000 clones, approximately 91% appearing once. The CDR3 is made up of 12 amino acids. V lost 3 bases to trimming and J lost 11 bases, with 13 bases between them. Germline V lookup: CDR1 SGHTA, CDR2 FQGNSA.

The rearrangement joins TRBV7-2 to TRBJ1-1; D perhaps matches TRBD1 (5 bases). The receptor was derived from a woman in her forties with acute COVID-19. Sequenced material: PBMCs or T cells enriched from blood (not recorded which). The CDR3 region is CASSFAGALAFF. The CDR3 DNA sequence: TGTGCCAGCAGCTTTGCTGGGGCCCTGGCTTTCTTT.